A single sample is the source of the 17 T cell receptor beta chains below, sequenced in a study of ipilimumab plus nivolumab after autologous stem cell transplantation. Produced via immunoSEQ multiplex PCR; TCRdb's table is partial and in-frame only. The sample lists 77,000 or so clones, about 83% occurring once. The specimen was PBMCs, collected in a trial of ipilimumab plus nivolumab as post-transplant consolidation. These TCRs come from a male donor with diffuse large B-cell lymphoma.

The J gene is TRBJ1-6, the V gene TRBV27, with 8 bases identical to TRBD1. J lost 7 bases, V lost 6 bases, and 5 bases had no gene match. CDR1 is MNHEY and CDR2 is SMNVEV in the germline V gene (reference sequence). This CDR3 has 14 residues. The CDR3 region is CASRMDRANSPLHF. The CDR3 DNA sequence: TGTGCCAGCAGGATGGACAGGGCGAATTCACCCCTCCACTTT.

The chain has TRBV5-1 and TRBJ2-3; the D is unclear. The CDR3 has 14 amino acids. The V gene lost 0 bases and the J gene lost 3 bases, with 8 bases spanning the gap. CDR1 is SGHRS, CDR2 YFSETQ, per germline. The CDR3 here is CASSLVAGTDTQYF. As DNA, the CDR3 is TGCGCCAGCAGCTTGGTGGCAGGTACAGATACGCAGTATTTT.

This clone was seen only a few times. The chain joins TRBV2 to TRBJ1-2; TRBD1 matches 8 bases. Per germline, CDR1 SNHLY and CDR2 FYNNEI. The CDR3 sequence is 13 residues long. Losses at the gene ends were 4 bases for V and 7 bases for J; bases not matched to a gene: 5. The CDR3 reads CASSARGQAGYTF. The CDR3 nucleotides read TGTGCCAGCAGTGCCAGGGGGCAGGCTGGCTACACCTTC. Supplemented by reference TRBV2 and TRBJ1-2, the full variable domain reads EPEVTQTPSHQVTQMGQEVILRCVPISNHLYFYWYRQILGQKVEFLVSFYNNEISEKSEIFDDQFSVERPDGSNFTLKIRSTKLEDSAMYFCASSARGQAGYTFGSGTRLTVV.

CDR3 nucleotide sequence: TGTGCCAGCTCACAACTATTTATGGGACAGGAAATAACCGGGGAGCTGTTTTTT. Protein product: CASSQLFMGQEITGELFF. This sequence joins TRBV18 and TRBJ2-2; 8 bases match TRBD1. Germline V gene data show CDR1 as KGHSH and CDR2 as LQKENI. The CDR3 is made up of 18 amino acids. V was clipped by 4 bases and J by 5 bases; unmatched bases: 15.

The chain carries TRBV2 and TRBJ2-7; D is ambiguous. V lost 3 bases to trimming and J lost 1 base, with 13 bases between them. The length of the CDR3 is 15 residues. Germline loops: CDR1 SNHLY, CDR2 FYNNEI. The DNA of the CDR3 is TGTGCCAGCAGTGAGGTTCTGCTAACTTCCTACGAGCAGTACTTC. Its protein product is CASSEVLLTSYEQYF.

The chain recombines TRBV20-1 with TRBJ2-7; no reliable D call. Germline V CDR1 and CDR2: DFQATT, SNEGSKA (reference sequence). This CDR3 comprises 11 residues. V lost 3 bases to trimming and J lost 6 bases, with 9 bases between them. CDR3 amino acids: CSASVRAEQYF. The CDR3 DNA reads TGCAGTGCTAGTGTCCGGGCCGAGCAGTACTTC.

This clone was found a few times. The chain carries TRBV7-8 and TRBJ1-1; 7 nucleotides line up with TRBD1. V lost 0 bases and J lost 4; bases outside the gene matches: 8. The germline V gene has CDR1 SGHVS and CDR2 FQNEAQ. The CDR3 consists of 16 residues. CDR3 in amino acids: CASSLAGRAGGTEAFF. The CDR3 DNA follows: TGTGCCAGCAGCTTAGCAGGCCGCGCAGGGGGCACTGAAGCTTTCTTT.

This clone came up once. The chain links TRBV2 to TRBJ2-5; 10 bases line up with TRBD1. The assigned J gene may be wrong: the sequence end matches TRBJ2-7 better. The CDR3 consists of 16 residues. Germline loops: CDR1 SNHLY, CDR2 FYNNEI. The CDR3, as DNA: TGTGCCAGCAGTATACCCTCCAGACAGGGGGCCCACGAGCAGTACTTC. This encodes CASSIPSRQGAHEQYF.

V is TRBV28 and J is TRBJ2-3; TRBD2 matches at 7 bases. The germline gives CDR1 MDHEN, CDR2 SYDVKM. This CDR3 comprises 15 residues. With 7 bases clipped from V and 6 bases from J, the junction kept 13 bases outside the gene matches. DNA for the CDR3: TGTGCCAGCAACCGGCCACCGGGGGGTGCGGATACGCAGTATTTT. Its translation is CASNRPPGGADTQYF.

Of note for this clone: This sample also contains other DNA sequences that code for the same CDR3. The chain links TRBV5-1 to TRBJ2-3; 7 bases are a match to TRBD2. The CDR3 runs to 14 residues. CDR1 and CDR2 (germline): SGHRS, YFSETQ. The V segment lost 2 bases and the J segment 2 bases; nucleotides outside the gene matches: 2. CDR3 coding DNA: TGCGCCAGCAGCTTACGGGGGGACACAGATACGCAGTATTTT. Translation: CASSLRGDTDTQYF.

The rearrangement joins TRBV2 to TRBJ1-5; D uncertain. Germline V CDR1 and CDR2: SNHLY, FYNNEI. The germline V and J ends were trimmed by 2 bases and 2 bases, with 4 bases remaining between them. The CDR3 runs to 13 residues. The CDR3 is CASSESGNQPQHF. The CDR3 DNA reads TGTGCCAGCAGTGAATCGGGCAATCAGCCCCAGCATTTT.

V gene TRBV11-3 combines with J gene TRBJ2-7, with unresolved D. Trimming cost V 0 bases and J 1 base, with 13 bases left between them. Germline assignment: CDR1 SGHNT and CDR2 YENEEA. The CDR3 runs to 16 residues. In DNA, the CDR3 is TGTGCCAGCAGCTTAGATATGCGAGCCAGGTCCTACGAGCAGTACTTC. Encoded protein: CASSLDMRARSYEQYF.

The CDR3 DNA follows: TGTGCTAGTGGTTTGGGTGGTGGGTTTTCCCAAGAGACCCAGTACTTC. This encodes CASGLGGGFSQETQYF. The chain recombines TRBV12-5 with TRBJ2-5; D is uncertain. V lost 1 base and J lost 1, with 13 bases in between. This CDR3 comprises 16 residues. Germline CDR1 reads LGHNT; CDR2 reads FRNRAP.

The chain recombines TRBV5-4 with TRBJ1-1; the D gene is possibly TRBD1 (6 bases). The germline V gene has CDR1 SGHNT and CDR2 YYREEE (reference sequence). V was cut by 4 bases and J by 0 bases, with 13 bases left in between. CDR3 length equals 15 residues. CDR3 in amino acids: CASSPTGQVNTEAFF. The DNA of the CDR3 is TGTGCCAGCAGCCCAACGGGACAAGTGAACACTGAAGCTTTCTTT.

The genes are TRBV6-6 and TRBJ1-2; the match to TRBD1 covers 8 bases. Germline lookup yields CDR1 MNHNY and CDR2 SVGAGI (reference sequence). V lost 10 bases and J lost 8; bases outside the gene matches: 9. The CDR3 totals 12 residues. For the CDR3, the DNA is TGTGCCACCTACCAAGGACAGGGAGGCTACACCTTC. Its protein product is CATYQGQGGYTF.

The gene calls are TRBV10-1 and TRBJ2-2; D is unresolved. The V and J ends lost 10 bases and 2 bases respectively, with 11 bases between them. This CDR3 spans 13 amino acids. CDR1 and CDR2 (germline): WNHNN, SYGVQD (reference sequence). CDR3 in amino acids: CAISDSNTGELFF. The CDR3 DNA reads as TGCGCCATTTCTGACTCCAACACCGGGGAGCTGTTTTTT.

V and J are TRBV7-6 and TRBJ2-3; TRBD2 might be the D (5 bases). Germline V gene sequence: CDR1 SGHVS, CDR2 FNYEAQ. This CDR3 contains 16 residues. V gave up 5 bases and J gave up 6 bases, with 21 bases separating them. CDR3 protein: CASSRTLYTSGDTQYF. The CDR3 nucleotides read TGTGCCAGCAGCCGGACTCTATACACCAGCGGCGATACGCAGTATTTT.